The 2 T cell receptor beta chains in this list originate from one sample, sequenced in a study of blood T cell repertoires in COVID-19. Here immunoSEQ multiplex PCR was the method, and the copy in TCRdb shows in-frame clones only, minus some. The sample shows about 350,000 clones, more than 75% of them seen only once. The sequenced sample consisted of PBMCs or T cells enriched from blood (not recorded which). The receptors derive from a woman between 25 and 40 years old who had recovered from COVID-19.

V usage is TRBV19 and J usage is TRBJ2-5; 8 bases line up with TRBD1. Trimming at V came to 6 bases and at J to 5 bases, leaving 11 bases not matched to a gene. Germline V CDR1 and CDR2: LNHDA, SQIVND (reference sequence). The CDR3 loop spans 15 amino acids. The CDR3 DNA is TGTGCCAGTAGCCTAGGACAGGGTGGGTTGGAGACCCAGTACTTC. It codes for CASSLGQGGLETQYF.

CDR3 nucleotides: TGTGCCAGCCCCTCCACCCGGGACAGGGAGGACTATGGCTACACCTTC. The encoded protein is CASPSTRDREDYGYTF. The genes are TRBV25-1 and TRBJ1-2; 9 bases are shared with TRBD1. The ends lost 8 bases at V and 3 bases at J; junction bases unmatched: 13. Germline loops: CDR1 MGHDK, CDR2 SYGVNS. This CDR3 is 16 amino acids long.